Shown below are 11 T cell receptor beta chains from a single sample sequenced in a study of OX40 agonist ivuxolimab in advanced cancers. Using immunoSEQ multiplex PCR, the repertoire was profiled, and TCRdb retains in-frame clones only, with some absent. The sample contains 8,000 or so clones, nearly 90% of which appear only once. Specimen: CD4+ or CD8+ T cells sorted from blood, collected in a trial of the OX40 agonist ivuxolimab. The receptors stem from an adult with an advanced solid tumor such as melanoma, head and neck, liver or kidney cancer.

The chain has TRBV5-1 and TRBJ1-1, with a possible D match to TRBD1 (5 bases). The CDR3 is 14 amino acids. V was trimmed by 4 bases and J by 0 bases, leaving 10 bases between them. In germline, CDR1 is SGHRS, CDR2 YFSETQ. The CDR3 protein is CASSGDGLNTEAFF. The CDR3 bases are TGCGCCAGCAGCGGGGACGGCTTGAACACTGAAGCTTTCTTT.

The chain is built from TRBV5-3 and TRBJ2-1; a possible D gene is TRBD1 (6 bases). TRBV5-3 is assigned to the ORF class and has an uncertain function. V was shortened by 0 bases and J by 3 bases, with 13 bases between the two germline ends. The CDR3 spans 16 residues. The CDR3 is CARSLGGRVFYNEQFF. CDR3 coding DNA: TGTGCCAGAAGCTTGGGGGGGCGAGTTTTCTACAATGAGCAGTTCTTC.

The J gene is TRBJ2-3, the V gene TRBV11-3, with TRBD2 identical over 10 bases. The length of the CDR3 is 18 residues. V dropped 3 bases and J dropped 5; count of bases not matched to a gene: 14. Germline CDR1 reads SGHNT; CDR2 reads YENEEA. CDR3 DNA sequence: TGTGCCAGCAGCTTCCGACTAGCGGGTCTATCTTACGGAGATACGCAGTATTTT. This gives the protein CASSFRLAGLSYGDTQYF.

V and J are TRBV29-1 and TRBJ2-5; possible D gene TRBD1, 6 bases. The CDR3 is 15 amino acids. Germline CDR1 SQVTM, CDR2 ANQGSEA. Trimming cost V 2 bases and J 0 bases, with 13 bases left between them. The CDR3 nucleotides are TGCAGCGTTGAAAAACAGGGAAAGTACCAAGAGACCCAGTACTTC. Translating it yields CSVEKQGKYQETQYF. Based on the CDR3 plus reference TRBV29-1 and TRBJ2-5, the full variable domain is SAVISQKPSRDICQRGTSLTIQCQVDSQVTMMFWYRQQPGQSLTLIATANQGSEATYESGFVIDKFPISRPNLTFSTLTVSNMSPEDSSIYLCSVEKQGKYQETQYFGPGTRLLVL.

The gene calls are TRBV10-3 and TRBJ1-6; 10 positions match TRBD1. Germline CDR1 reads ENHRY; CDR2 reads SYGVKD. Trimming at V came to 2 bases and at J to 8 bases, leaving 0 bases not matched to a gene. CDR3 length: 14 amino acids. The CDR3 region is CAISEDRGHSPLHF. CDR3 sequence (DNA): TGTGCCATCAGTGAGGACAGGGGGCATTCACCCCTCCACTTT.

The J gene is TRBJ1-3, the V gene TRBV18; 8 bases line up with TRBD1. Germline V gene lookup returns CDR1 KGHSH and CDR2 LQKENI. With 3 bases clipped from V and 4 bases from J, the junction kept 5 bases outside the gene matches. This CDR3 region has 15 residues. The CDR3 nucleotides are TGTGCCAGCTCACCGTCGACAGGGGTAGGAAACACCATATATTTT. It codes for CASSPSTGVGNTIYF. The whole variable domain, filled in from reference TRBV18 and TRBJ1-3, reads NAGVMQNPRHLVRRRGQEARLRCSPMKGHSHVYWYRQLPEEGLKFMVYLQKENIIDESGMPKERFSAEFPKEGPSILRIQQVVRGDSAAYFCASSPSTGVGNTIYFGEGSWLTVV.

This clone was seen a single time. The chain recombines TRBV7-2 with TRBJ2-7, with 8 bases matching TRBD2. The length of the CDR3 is 16 residues. The V and J ends lost 5 bases and 2 bases, in that order; junction bases with no gene match: 11. Looked up from germline, CDR1 is SGHTA and CDR2 is FQGNSA. The CDR3 region is CASSLLGGRSPYEQYF. CDR3 coding DNA: TGTGCCAGCAGCCTCCTGGGCGGGAGGTCACCCTACGAGCAGTACTTC.

This chain joins TRBV7-2 and TRBJ2-2; 7 bases fit TRBD1. V shed 4 bases, J shed 1 base, and the junction held 3 bases outside the gene matches. The CDR3 spans 15 residues. Germline CDR1 is SGHTA and CDR2 is FQGNSA. The CDR3 DNA is TGTGCCAGCAGCTACCACAGGGGGAACACCGGGGAGCTGTTTTTT. Its translation is CASSYHRGNTGELFF.

On this clone itself: An end of the junction does not agree with germline; a read error may underlie this. The rearrangement uses TRBV7-7 and TRBJ2-3; D remains unclear. This CDR3 is built from 14 residues. CDR1 and CDR2 (germline): SSHAT, FNYEAQ (reference sequence). Here the CDR3 reads CASSLRAYSDTQYF. The CDR3 DNA reads TGTGCTAGCAGCCTTCGGGCTTATTCAGATACGCAGTATTTT.

The chain uses TRBV14 and TRBJ2-1, with 10 bases identical to TRBD1. V lost 5 bases, J lost 7 bases, and 5 bases stayed unmatched. The CDR3 runs to 14 residues. In germline, CDR1 is SGHDN, CDR2 FVKESK. The CDR3 DNA is TGTGCCAGCAGCTCCCGGGACAGGGGTAATGAGCAGTTCTTC. Residues: CASSSRDRGNEQFF.

V usage is TRBV30 and J usage is TRBJ2-3; 10 bases are shared with TRBD1. Germline trimming cut 0 bases from V and 7 bases from J; bases unmatched to any gene: 7. Germline CDR1 is GTSNPN and CDR2 is SVGIG (reference sequence). There are 15 residues in the CDR3. The CDR3 coding sequence is TGTGCCTGGAGTGTCCCGGGACAGGGGCGATATACGCAGTATTTT. Its translation: CAWSVPGQGRYTQYF.